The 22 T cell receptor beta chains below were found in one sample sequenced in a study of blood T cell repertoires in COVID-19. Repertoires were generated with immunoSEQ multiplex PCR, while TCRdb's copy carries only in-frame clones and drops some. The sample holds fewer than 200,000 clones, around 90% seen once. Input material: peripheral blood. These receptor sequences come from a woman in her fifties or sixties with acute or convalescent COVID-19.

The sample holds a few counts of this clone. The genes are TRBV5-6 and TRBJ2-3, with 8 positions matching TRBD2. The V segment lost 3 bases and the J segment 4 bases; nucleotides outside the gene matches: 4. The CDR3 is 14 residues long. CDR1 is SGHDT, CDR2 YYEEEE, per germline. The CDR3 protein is CASSSWTSPDTQYF. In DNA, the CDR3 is TGTGCCAGCAGCTCGTGGACTAGCCCAGATACGCAGTATTTT.

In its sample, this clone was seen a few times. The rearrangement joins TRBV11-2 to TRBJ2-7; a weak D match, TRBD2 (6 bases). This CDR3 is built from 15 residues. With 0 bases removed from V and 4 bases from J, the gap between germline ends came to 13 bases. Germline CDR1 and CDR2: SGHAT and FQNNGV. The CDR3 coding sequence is TGTGCCAGCAGCTTAGATCACATAGGAGGGTACGAGCAGTACTTC. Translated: CASSLDHIGGYEQYF.

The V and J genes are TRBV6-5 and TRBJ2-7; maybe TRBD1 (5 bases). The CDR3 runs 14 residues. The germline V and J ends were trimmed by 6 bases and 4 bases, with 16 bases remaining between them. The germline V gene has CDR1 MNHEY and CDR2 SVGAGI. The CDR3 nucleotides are TGTGCCAGCAGGGGCCGGCAGGGCTTTTACGAGCAGTACTTC. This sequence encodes CASRGRQGFYEQYF.

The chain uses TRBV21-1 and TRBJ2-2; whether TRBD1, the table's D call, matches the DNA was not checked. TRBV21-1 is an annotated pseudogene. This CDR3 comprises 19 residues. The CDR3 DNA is TGTGCCAGCAGCAAAGCGCGGATGACACAGGGGGAGGGCACCGGGGAGCTGTTTTTT. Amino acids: CASSKARMTQGEGTGELFF.

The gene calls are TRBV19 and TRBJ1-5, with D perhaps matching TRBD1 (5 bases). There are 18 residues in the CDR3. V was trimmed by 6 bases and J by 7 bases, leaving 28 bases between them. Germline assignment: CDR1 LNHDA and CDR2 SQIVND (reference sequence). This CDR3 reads CASSSPMRAGRTGQPQHF. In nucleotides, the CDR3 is TGTGCCAGTAGCAGCCCTATGAGGGCAGGGAGGACGGGACAGCCCCAGCATTTT.

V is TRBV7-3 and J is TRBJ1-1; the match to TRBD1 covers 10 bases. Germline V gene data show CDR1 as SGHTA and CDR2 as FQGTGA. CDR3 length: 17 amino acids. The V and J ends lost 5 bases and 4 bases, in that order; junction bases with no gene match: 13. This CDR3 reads CASSPTGTGARSTEAFF. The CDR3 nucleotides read TGTGCCAGCAGCCCGACCGGGACAGGGGCCCGGAGCACTGAAGCTTTCTTT. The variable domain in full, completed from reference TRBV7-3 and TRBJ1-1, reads GAGVSQTPSNKVTEKGKYVELRCDPISGHTALYWYRQSLGQGPEFLIYFQGTGAADDSGLPNDRFFAVRPEGSVSTLKIQRTERGDSAVYLCASSPTGTGARSTEAFFGQGTRLTVV.

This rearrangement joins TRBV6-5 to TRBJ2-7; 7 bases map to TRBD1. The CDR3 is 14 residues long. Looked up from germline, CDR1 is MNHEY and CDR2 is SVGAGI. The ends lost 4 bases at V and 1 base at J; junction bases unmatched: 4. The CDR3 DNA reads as TGTGCCAGCAGTTCCAGGACAGGTTCCTACGAGCAGTACTTC. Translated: CASSSRTGSYEQYF.

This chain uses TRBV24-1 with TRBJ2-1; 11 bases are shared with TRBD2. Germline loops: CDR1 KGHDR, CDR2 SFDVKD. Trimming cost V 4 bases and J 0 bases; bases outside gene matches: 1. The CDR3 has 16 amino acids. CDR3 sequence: CATSDLAGGSYNEQFF. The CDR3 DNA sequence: TGTGCCACCAGTGACCTAGCGGGGGGCTCCTACAATGAGCAGTTCTTC.

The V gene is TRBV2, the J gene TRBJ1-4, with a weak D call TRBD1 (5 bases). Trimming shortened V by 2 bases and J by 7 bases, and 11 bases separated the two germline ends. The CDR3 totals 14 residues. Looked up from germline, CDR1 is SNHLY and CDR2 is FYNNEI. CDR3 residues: CASSERRDREKLFF. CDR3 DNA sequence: TGTGCCAGCAGTGAAAGGAGGGACCGTGAAAAACTGTTTTTT.

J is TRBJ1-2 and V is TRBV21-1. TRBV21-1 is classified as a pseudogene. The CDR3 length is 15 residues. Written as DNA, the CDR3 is TGTGCCAGCAGCAAAGTCAGGGAGGGCAACTATGGCTACACCTTC. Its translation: CASSKVREGNYGYTF.

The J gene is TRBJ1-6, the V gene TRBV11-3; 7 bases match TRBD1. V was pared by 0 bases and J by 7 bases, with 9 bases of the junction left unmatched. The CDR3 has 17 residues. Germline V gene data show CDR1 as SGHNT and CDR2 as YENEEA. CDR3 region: CASSLDSWTGLNSPLHF. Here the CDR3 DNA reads TGTGCCAGCAGCTTAGATAGTTGGACAGGTCTAAATTCACCCCTCCACTTT.

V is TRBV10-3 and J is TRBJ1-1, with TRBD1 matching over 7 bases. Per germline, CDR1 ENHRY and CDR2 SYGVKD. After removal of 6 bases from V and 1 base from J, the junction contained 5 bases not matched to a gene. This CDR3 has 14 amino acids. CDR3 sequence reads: CAIRAGQANTEAFF. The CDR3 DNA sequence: TGTGCCATCAGGGCCGGACAGGCGAACACTGAAGCTTTCTTT.

The DNA of the CDR3 is TGTGCCAGCAGGGGACAGGGGGCGCGAGGCTACACCTTC. This sequence encodes CASRGQGARGYTF. The chain carries TRBV2 and TRBJ1-2, with 12 bases fitting TRBD1. Germline assignment: CDR1 SNHLY and CDR2 FYNNEI. J was trimmed by 8 bases and V by 6 bases; bases with no gene match: 4. The CDR3 is 13 amino acids.

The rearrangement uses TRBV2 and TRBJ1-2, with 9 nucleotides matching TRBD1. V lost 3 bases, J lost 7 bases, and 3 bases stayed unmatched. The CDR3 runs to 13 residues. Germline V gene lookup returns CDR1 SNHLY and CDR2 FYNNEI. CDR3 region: CASSEGQGLGYTF. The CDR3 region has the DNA TGTGCCAGCAGTGAGGGACAGGGTCTTGGCTACACCTTC.

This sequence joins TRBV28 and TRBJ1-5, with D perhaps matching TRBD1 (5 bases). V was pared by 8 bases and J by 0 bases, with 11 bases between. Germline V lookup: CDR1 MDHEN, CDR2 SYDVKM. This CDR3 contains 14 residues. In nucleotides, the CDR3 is TGTGCCAGCCTGGGGCAGCTTAGCAATCAGCCCCAGCATTTT. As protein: CASLGQLSNQPQHF.

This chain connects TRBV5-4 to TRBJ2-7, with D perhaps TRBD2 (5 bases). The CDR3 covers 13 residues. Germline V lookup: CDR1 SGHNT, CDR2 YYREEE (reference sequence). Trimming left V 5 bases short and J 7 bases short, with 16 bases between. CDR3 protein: CASRATRSGEQYF. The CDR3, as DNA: TGTGCCAGCAGGGCAACCAGGTCGGGAGAGCAGTACTTC.

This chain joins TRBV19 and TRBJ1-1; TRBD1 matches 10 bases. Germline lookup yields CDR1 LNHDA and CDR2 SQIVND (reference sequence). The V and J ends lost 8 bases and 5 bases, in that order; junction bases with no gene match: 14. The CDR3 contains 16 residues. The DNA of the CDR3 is TGTGCCAGTTTCTCGCGGACAGGGGGGATAAGGACTGAAGCTTTCTTT. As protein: CASFSRTGGIRTEAFF.

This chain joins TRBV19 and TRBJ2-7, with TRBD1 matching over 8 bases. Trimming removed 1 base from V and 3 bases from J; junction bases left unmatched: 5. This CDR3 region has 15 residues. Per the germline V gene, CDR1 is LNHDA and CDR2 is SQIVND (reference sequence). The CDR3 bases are TGTGCCAGTAGTATAGTGGGACAGGCTTACTACGAGCAGTACTTC. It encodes CASSIVGQAYYEQYF. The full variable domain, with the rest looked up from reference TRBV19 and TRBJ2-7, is DGGITQSPKYLFRKEGQNVTLSCEQNLNHDAMYWYRQDPGQGLRLIYYSQIVNDFQKGDIAEGYSVSREKKESFPLTVTSAQKNPTAFYLCASSIVGQAYYEQYFGPGTRLTVT.

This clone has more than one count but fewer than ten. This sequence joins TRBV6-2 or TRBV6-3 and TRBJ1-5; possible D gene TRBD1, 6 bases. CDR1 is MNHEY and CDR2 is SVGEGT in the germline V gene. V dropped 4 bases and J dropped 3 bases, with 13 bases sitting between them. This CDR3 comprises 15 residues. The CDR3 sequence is CASSSYGGANQPQHF. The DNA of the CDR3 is TGTGCCAGCAGTTCCTACGGGGGGGCCAATCAGCCCCAGCATTTT.

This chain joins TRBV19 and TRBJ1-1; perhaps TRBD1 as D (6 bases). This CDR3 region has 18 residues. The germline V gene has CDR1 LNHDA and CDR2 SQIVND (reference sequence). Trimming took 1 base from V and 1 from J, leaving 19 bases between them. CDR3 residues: CASSIGQGLALSNTEAFF. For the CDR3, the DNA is TGTGCCAGTAGTATAGGGCAGGGGCTGGCCCTTTCGAACACTGAAGCTTTCTTT.

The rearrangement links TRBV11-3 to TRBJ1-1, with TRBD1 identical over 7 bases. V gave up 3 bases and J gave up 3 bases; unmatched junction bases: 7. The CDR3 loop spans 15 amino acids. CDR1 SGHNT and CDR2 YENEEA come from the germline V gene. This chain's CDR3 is CASSLEDREDTEAFF. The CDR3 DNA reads TGTGCCAGCAGCTTGGAAGACAGGGAGGACACTGAAGCTTTCTTT.

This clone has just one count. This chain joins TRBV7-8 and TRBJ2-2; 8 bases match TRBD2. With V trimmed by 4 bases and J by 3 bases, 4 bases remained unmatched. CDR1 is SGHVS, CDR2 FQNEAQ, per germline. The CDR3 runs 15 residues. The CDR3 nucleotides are TGTGCCAGCAGCTCAGCGGGAGAGGACACCGGGGAGCTGTTTTTT. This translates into CASSSAGEDTGELFF.